One sample yielded the 24 T cell receptor beta chains listed below, sequenced in a study of breast tumors, draining lymph nodes, adjacent tissues. Axillary draining lymph nodes of breast cancer patients supplied the node samples. TCRdb passed the multiplex PCR reads through MiXCR, listing each CDR3 protein once. The sample includes about 180,000 distinct CDR3 sequences, around a third of them seen just once. The sample consisted of axillary lymph node tissue. These receptors were taken from a female donor with breast cancer. Some clones in this sample may be carry-over from other donors' samples.

With respect to this clonotype: This may be a read error, as it is one base from a much larger clone. This chain links TRBV12-3 or TRBV12-4 with TRBJ2-1; D unclear. The CDR3 sequence is 17 residues long. The CDR3, as DNA: TGTGCCAGCACCTCGGAAGGAGAACTGAGCTCCTACAATGAGCGGTTCTTC. Translation gives CASTSEGELSSYNERFF.

This chain links TRBV12-3 or TRBV12-4 with TRBJ1-4; 8 bases line up with TRBD1. The length of the CDR3 is 17 residues. The junction had 14 bases not matched to a gene; V was cut back by 7 bases and J by 4 bases. The CDR3 region is CASTHPPPGQVNEKLFF. In DNA, the CDR3 is TGTGCCAGCACCCACCCCCCCCCGGGACAGGTTAATGAAAAACTGTTTTTT.

The chain couples TRBV11-3 to TRBJ1-1; possible D gene TRBD1, 6 bases. Per germline, CDR1 SGHNT and CDR2 YENEEA. The CDR3 runs 15 residues. Trimming pared 6 bases from V and 0 bases from J, leaving 14 bases between. The CDR3 protein is CASSLPGHLNTEAFF. The CDR3 region has the DNA TGTGCCAGCAGTCTCCCGGGACACCTGAACACTGAAGCTTTCTTT.

This sequence joins TRBV6-1 and TRBJ1-1, with a tentative D call TRBD1 (5 bases). Trimming removed 2 bases at V and 4 bases at J, with 11 bases between. The CDR3 runs 14 residues. From germline, CDR1 is MNHNS and CDR2 SASEGT. As DNA, the CDR3 is TGTGCCAGCAGTGAAATGCAGGGAACCACTGAAGCTTTCTTT. It specifies CASSEMQGTTEAFF.

A word on this clonotype: One base away lies a much larger clone, so this may be a sequencing read error. The chain recombines TRBV14 with TRBJ1-2; 12 positions agree with TRBD1. Germline V CDR1 and CDR2: SGHDN, FVKESK. With 5 bases clipped from V and 4 bases from J, the junction kept 5 bases outside the gene matches. The CDR3 length is 15 residues. The CDR3 sequence is CASSWGQGAGYGYTF. CDR3 bases: TGTGCCAGCAGCTGGGGACAGGGGGCTGGCTATGGCTACACCTTC.

This clonotype was seen more than once but under ten times. This may come from a read error, since a much larger clone is one base off. CDR3 nucleotide sequence: TGCAGTGCGAGGGACAGGGGGGTCTACGCGCAGTACTTC. Translated, it gives CSARDRGVYAQYF. The chain joins TRBV20-1 to TRBJ2-7; 11 bases match TRBD1. Germline CDR1 and CDR2: DFQATT and SNEGSKA (reference sequence). The CDR3 is 13 residues long.

This clonotype was detected ten times or more. The chain uses TRBV7-8 and TRBJ2-7; 8 bases line up with TRBD2. The V and J ends lost 3 bases and 0 bases, in that order; junction bases with no gene match: 4. CDR1 SGHVS and CDR2 FQNEAQ come from the germline V gene. The CDR3 covers 15 residues. The CDR3 sequence is CASSFLAGLSYEQYF. For the CDR3, the DNA is TGTGCCAGCAGCTTCCTAGCGGGCCTCTCCTACGAGCAGTACTTC.

With respect to this clonotype: This could be a read error, since a much larger clone is one nucleotide away. The chain joins TRBV11-2 to TRBJ1-2; D uncertain. The CDR3 is made up of 14 amino acids. Germline CDR1 reads SGHAT; CDR2 reads FQNNGV. DNA for the CDR3: TGTGCCAGCAGCTTATCCCAGAATAACTGTGGCTACACCTTC. As protein: CASSLSQNNCGYTF.

The V and J genes are TRBV2 and TRBJ2-2; 14 bases are shared with TRBD2. Per the germline V gene, CDR1 is SNHLY and CDR2 is FYNNEI. V lost 2 bases to trimming and J lost 9 bases; unmatched junction nucleotides: 8. The CDR3 consists of 17 residues. CDR3 sequence: CASSERLAGGPNRELFF. CDR3 coding DNA: TGTGCCAGCAGTGAAAGACTAGCGGGGGGGCCAAACCGGGAGCTGTTTTTT.

This clonotype occurred many times. The rearrangement links TRBV19 to TRBJ2-5, with 7 bases fitting TRBD2. V was pared by 3 bases and J by 4 bases, with 11 bases of the junction left unmatched. Germline V gene lookup returns CDR1 LNHDA and CDR2 SQIVND (reference sequence). This CDR3 spans 16 amino acids. The CDR3 nucleotides are TGTGCCAGTAGTATGACTCCCGGGACGGGAGGAGAGACCCAGTACTTC. Its protein product is CASSMTPGTGGETQYF.

There are many counts of this clonotype. CDR3 bases: TGTGCCAGCAGCTTTGACGGGGGGGCCGGCAATGAGCAGTTCTTC. Translating it yields CASSFDGGAGNEQFF. The chain has TRBV2 and TRBJ2-1, with 8 positions matching TRBD2. Germline trimming cut 6 bases from V and 6 bases from J; bases unmatched to any gene: 10. CDR1 is SNHLY and CDR2 is FYNNEI in the germline V gene. The CDR3 consists of 15 residues.

This clonotype was observed at least ten times. The gene calls are TRBV29-1 and TRBJ2-1, with D uncertain. Germline values: CDR1 SQVTM, CDR2 ANQGSEA. The length of the CDR3 is 12 residues. Deletions cut 2 bases from V and 5 bases from J, with 7 bases between. CDR3 in amino acids: CSVEYWNNEQFF. The CDR3 coding sequence is TGCAGCGTTGAATACTGGAACAATGAGCAGTTCTTC.

With respect to this clonotype: A much larger clone differs by one base, so this may be a read error. The chain uses TRBV19 and TRBJ1-2, with D hard to call. The CDR3 is made up of 14 amino acids. CDR1 and CDR2 from the germline V gene are LNHDA and SQIVND (reference sequence). The CDR3 region is CASSRGPGDYGCTF. The CDR3 DNA reads TGTGCCAGTAGTCGTGGACCGGGCGACTATGGCTGCACCTTC. Based on the CDR3 plus reference TRBV19 and TRBJ1-2, the full variable domain is DGGITQSPKYLFRKEGQNVTLSCEQNLNHDAMYWYRQDPGQGLRLIYYSQIVNDFQKGDIAEGYSVSREKKESFPLTVTSAQKNPTAFYLCASSRGPGDYGCTFGSGTRLTVV.

This clonotype was observed many times. V usage is TRBV4-3 and J usage is TRBJ1-2; D remains unclear. The CDR3 is 18 amino acids. Germline CDR1 and CDR2: LGHNA and YSLEER. With 0 bases removed from V and 4 bases from J, the gap between germline ends came to 21 bases. The chain's CDR3 is CASSQEKVEGCISYGYTF. The CDR3 nucleotides are TGCGCCAGCAGCCAAGAAAAAGTCGAGGGATGCATATCCTATGGCTACACCTTC.

The chain recombines TRBV7-2 with TRBJ2-5; D might be TRBD1 (6 bases). V dropped 5 bases and J dropped 5 bases, with 15 bases sitting between them. The germline CDR1 and CDR2 sequences are SGHTA and FQGNSA. The CDR3 runs to 14 residues. CDR3 sequence (DNA): TGTGCCAGCAGCACTCAACAGGGTTTGGAGACCCAGTACTTC. It codes for CASSTQQGLETQYF.

This clonotype was detected a few times. The chain carries TRBV27 and TRBJ1-6; 7 bases align to TRBD1. This CDR3 is built from 15 residues. V trimming: 4 bases; J trimming: 7 bases; junction bases outside the gene matches: 7. Germline loops: CDR1 MNHEY, CDR2 SMNVEV (reference sequence). The CDR3 DNA is TGTGCCAGCAGTTCCCCCCGGGACAGAAATTCACCCCTCCACTTT. Amino acid sequence: CASSSPRDRNSPLHF.

This rearrangement joins TRBV7-3 to TRBJ1-1; 7 bases are a match to TRBD1. The length of the CDR3 is 15 residues. V was clipped by 1 base and J by 1 base; unmatched bases: 3. Germline V gives CDR1 SGHTA, CDR2 FQGTGA. The CDR3 protein is CASSLSHRGNTEAFF. The DNA of the CDR3 is TGTGCCAGCAGCTTAAGTCACAGGGGGAACACTGAAGCTTTCTTT.

This clonotype was seen many times. V is TRBV6-5 and J is TRBJ1-3; D not certain. This CDR3 is built from 15 residues. Trimming left V 6 bases short and J 0 bases short, with 12 bases between. Germline CDR1 and CDR2: MNHEY and SVGAGI. The CDR3 loop is CASSPNIGSGNTIYF. The CDR3 bases are TGTGCCAGCAGCCCTAACATCGGCTCTGGAAACACCATATATTTT.

This chain uses TRBV5-6 with TRBJ1-3; 8 nucleotides line up with TRBD1. CDR1 and CDR2 from the germline V gene are SGHDT and YYEEEE. The J segment lost 2 bases and the V segment lost 2 bases, leaving 6 bases of the junction unmatched. The CDR3 covers 16 residues. The CDR3 protein is CASSLETGATGNTIYF. For the CDR3, the DNA is TGTGCCAGCAGCTTAGAGACAGGGGCAACTGGAAACACCATATATTTT. The whole variable domain, filled in from reference TRBV5-6 and TRBJ1-3, reads DAGVTQSPTHLIKTRGQQVTLRCSPKSGHDTVSWYQQALGQGPQFIFQYYEEEERQRGNFPDRFSGHQFPNYSSELNVNALLLGDSALYLCASSLETGATGNTIYFGEGSWLTVV.

This clonotype is a singleton in its sample. A read error is likely, as this CDR3 ends without the conserved phenylalanine or tryptophan. J is TRBJ2-7 and V is TRBV11-1, with D maybe TRBD1 (7 bases). This CDR3 is 16 amino acids long. Germline CDR1 SGHAT, CDR2 FQDESV (reference sequence). CDR3 bases: TGTGCTAGCAGCTCCCTGGGCGGGACAGAAAACTACGAGCAGTACTCC. As protein: CASSSLGGTENYEQYS.

This clonotype was recorded many times. V gene TRBV19 combines with J gene TRBJ1-4; unclear D gene. The CDR3 is 12 residues long. Germline V gives CDR1 LNHDA, CDR2 SQIVND (reference sequence). Trimming took 8 bases from V and 7 from J, leaving 11 bases between them. The chain's CDR3 is CASHRVGEKLFF. The CDR3 nucleotides are TGTGCCAGTCATAGGGTCGGTGAAAAACTGTTTTTT.

This rearrangement joins TRBV12-3 or TRBV12-4 to TRBJ2-5, with 12 bases aligning to TRBD2. The J segment lost 5 bases and the V segment lost 8 bases, leaving 21 bases of the junction unmatched. The CDR3 contains 19 residues. This chain's CDR3 is CASVLPLSSGGAIWETQYF. DNA for the CDR3: TGTGCCAGCGTCCTTCCTCTCTCTAGCGGGGGGGCGATTTGGGAGACCCAGTACTTC.

This clonotype showed up many times. The rearrangement links TRBV4-1 to TRBJ1-6; 9 bases agree with TRBD1. J was trimmed by 8 bases and V by 4 bases; bases with no gene match: 3. This CDR3 region has 14 residues. Per germline, CDR1 MGHRA and CDR2 YSYEKL. CDR3 DNA: TGCGCCAGCAGCCCAGACAGGGGGGATTCACCCCTCCACTTT. Amino acids: CASSPDRGDSPLHF.

This clonotype has at least ten counts. This CDR3 is CASSFGSTGELFF. The CDR3 DNA reads as TGTGCCAGCAGTTTCGGTAGTACCGGGGAGCTGTTTTTT. J is TRBJ2-2 and V is TRBV12-3 or TRBV12-4; D remains ambiguous. The CDR3 contains 13 residues. Trimming left V 3 bases short and J 5 bases short, with 7 bases between.